The 8 T cell receptor beta chains below were found in one sample sequenced in a study of tumor-infiltrating lymphocytes in primary liver carcinoma. The authors made TCR beta cDNA from 450 to 600 ng total RNA with a constant-region primer. Slightly modified ARM-PCR with three nested multiplex PCR rounds yielded TCR beta libraries. The first two PCR rounds used TRBV1-TRBV30 primers with a Cbeta primer, around 10 cycles each. TCRdb reprocessed the multiplex PCR reads with MiXCR, giving one entry per CDR3 protein. The sample comprises roughly 25,000 distinct CDR3 sequences, over 60% of which are singletons, and less than 35% rests with the top ten. The tissue used was unsorted bulk material of about 17-33 mg. RNA and DNA were co-extracted from it with the AllPrep DNA/RNA mini kit. Specimen: liver tumor tissue from sampling region 5. Subset indicated: tumor region T5, tumor centre. Receptor source: a woman in her twenties or thirties with primary liver carcinoma and hepatitis B virus infection.

For this clonotype: Without the conserved terminal phenylalanine or tryptophan, this CDR3 likely stems from a read error. It is unclear where the CDR3 begins or ends on the DNA, so no DNA is shown, and the CDR3 is as TCRdb lists it. The gene calls are TRBV6-1 and TRBJ2-3; TRBD2, the D gene given by the table, was not confirmed from the DNA. Germline loops: CDR1 MNHNS, CDR2 SASEGT. The CDR3 is 15 residues long, counting both termini. CDR3 amino acids: CASSPSAGATDTQDY.

This clonotype came up many times. The chain has TRBV18 and TRBJ2-7; 11 bases agree with TRBD2. After removal of 3 bases from V and 2 bases from J, the junction contained 12 bases not matched to a gene. CDR3 length equals 18 residues. Looked up from germline, CDR1 is KGHSH and CDR2 is LQKENI. The CDR3 reads CASSPVGQGTSGTYEQYF. In DNA, the CDR3 is TGTGCCAGCTCACCGGTCGGACAAGGGACTAGCGGCACCTACGAGCAGTACTTC. The full variable domain, rest sourced from reference TRBV18 and TRBJ2-7, is NAGVMQNPRHLVRRRGQEARLRCSPMKGHSHVYWYRQLPEEGLKFMVYLQKENIIDESGMPKERFSAEFPKEGPSILRIQQVVRGDSAAYFCASSPVGQGTSGTYEQYFGPGTRLTVT.

Many counts were recorded for this clonotype. The V gene is TRBV27, the J gene TRBJ2-6; 8 bases agree with TRBD2. The V gene's germline CDR1 is MNHEY and CDR2 SMNVEV (reference sequence). The J segment lost 2 bases and the V segment lost 5 bases, leaving 11 bases of the junction unmatched. This CDR3 is built from 18 residues. CDR3 sequence reads: CASSPEGTRAPGANVLTF. DNA for the CDR3: TGTGCCAGCAGTCCGGAGGGGACTAGAGCTCCTGGGGCCAACGTCCTGACTTTC.

As regards this clonotype: The junction does not match germline at one end; this may be a read error. The chain's CDR3 is CASSLGQGRLGNTKAFF. DNA for the CDR3: TGTGCCAGTAGTTTAGGGCAGGGTCGATTGGGGAACACTAAAGCTTTCTTT. The chain joins TRBV12-3 or TRBV12-4 to TRBJ1-1, with D possibly matching TRBD1 (5 bases). This CDR3 is built from 17 residues.

This clonotype has at least ten counts. V usage is TRBV19 and J usage is TRBJ1-6, with 8 positions matching TRBD1. Germline loops: CDR1 LNHDA, CDR2 SQIVND (reference sequence). J lost 7 bases, V lost 9 bases, and 8 bases had no gene match. The length of the CDR3 is 14 residues. CDR3 DNA sequence: TGTGCCAGCTCGGACAGGGTGGGCAATTCACCCCTCCACTTT. This codes for CASSDRVGNSPLHF.

With regard to this clonotype: The junction departs from the called germline gene at one end, perhaps through a read error. The chain is built from TRBV4-3 and TRBJ2-7, with D maybe TRBD2 (5 bases). The CDR3 runs to 15 residues. Germline values: CDR1 LGHNA, CDR2 YSLEER. The CDR3 is CASSQDRWRGQEQYF. CDR3 nucleotide sequence: TGCGCCAGCAGTCAAGATCGATGGAGAGGGCAGGAGCAGTACTTC.

A note on this clonotype: Likely a read error: the CDR3 ends without its conserved phenylalanine or tryptophan. The CDR3 DNA sequence: TGTGCCAGCAGCGTAAGCGGACACCCTCCACCCACAGATACGCAGTATTTA. Encoded protein: CASSVSGHPPPTDTQYL. The chain is built from TRBV5-4 and TRBJ2-3; possibly TRBD1 or TRBD2 for D (5 bases each). Germline V CDR1 and CDR2: SGHNT, YYREEE (reference sequence). This CDR3 comprises 17 residues. V was pared by 4 bases and J by 2 bases, with 20 bases between.

Remarks on this clonotype: An end of the junction does not agree with germline; a read error may underlie this. This sequence joins TRBV12-3 or TRBV12-4 and TRBJ1-3; TRBD1 is a possible D gene (5 bases). The CDR3 is 11 amino acids. CDR3 protein: CATRAGNTIYF. The CDR3 nucleotides read TGCGCCACCAGGGCCGGAAACACCATATATTTT.